This TCR beta chain emerged from a study of blood T cell repertoires in COVID-19. Turning to the study itself: Samples representing acute and convalescent COVID-19 were sourced from the United States, Italy and Spain.

The germline CDR1 and CDR2 sequences are MNHNY and SVGAGI (reference sequence). The CDR3 runs to 14 residues. The V end was cut by 6 bases, the J end by 0 bases, with 9 bases between. Using immunoSEQ multiplex PCR, the repertoire was profiled, and TCRdb retains in-frame clones only, with some absent. Of about 190,000 clones in the sample, around 90% were seen once. Sequences were obtained from peripheral blood. This TCR was recovered from a man over 45 with acute or convalescent COVID-19. The chain combines TRBV6-6 with TRBJ1-3, with D uncertain. In nucleotides, the CDR3 is TGTGCCAGCAGCCAACTTAGCTCTGGAAACACCATATATTTT. Encoded protein: CASSQLSSGNTIYF.